This record covers a single T cell receptor (beta chain). This sample stems from a study of monozygotic twins with cystic fibrosis. Clones were read by immunoSEQ multiplex PCR, and TCRdb kept only the in-frame ones, dropping some. The sample has just over 35,000 clones, around nine tenths seen once. Trimming stripped 0 bases from V and 4 bases from J, with 13 bases between. The CDR3 runs 16 residues. Per the germline V gene, CDR1 is LNHDA and CDR2 is SQIVND (reference sequence). V and J are TRBV19 and TRBJ1-5, with D tentatively TRBD1 (6 bases). The sequenced sample consisted of blood. The clonotype was recovered from a boy aged 2 to 9 with cystic fibrosis. CDR3 residues: CASSIDSRGANQPQHF. The DNA for the CDR3 is TGTGCCAGTAGTATAGACTCGAGGGGGGCGAATCAGCCCCAGCATTTT.